Sequencing of this T cell receptor beta chain was carried out in a study of shared clonotypes between healthy human individuals. Investigators spread the genomic DNA of each subset evenly over several immunoSEQ plates. Clones were sequenced by immunoSEQ multiplex PCR, and TCRdb holds only the in-frame ones, with some missing. Of over a million clones listed, 98% are singletons. This CDR3 has 14 amino acids. The germline gives CDR1 ENHRY, CDR2 SYGVKD. V was pared by 5 bases and J by 2 bases, with 4 bases of the junction left unmatched. In the case of this clone: The sample contains more than one DNA sequence encoding this CDR3.

The chain uses TRBV10-3 and TRBJ1-1; the match to TRBD1 covers 8 bases. The sample consisted of naive CD4+ T cells sorted from blood. Subset here: CD45RA+ positively selected. The receptor's source is a young man in good health. As DNA, the CDR3 is TGTGCCATCAGTCGGACAGGGCAAAACACTGAAGCTTTCTTT. Translation gives CAISRTGQNTEAFF.